The clone carrying this T cell receptor (beta chain) was recorded only once. This entry belongs to a study of blood T cell repertoires in COVID-19. The wider study: Nucleic acid was either cDNA or gDNA, and it came from T cells, B-cell-depleted T cells, or PBMCs.

From germline, CDR1 is LGHNA and CDR2 YSLEER. Germline trimming cut 2 bases from V and 5 bases from J; bases unmatched to any gene: 14. The CDR3 runs 18 residues. TCRdb's copy holds only in-frame clones and misses some; the assay was immunoSEQ multiplex PCR. The sample has just under 250,000 clones, around 88% seen once. The origin of this receptor is a woman aged 25 to 39 who had recovered from COVID-19. The chain carries TRBV4-3 and TRBJ2-5; 10 bases map to TRBD2. Sequenced material: PBMCs or T cells enriched from blood (not recorded which). The CDR3 DNA is TGCGCCAGCAGCCAATCATATGGTCTAGCGGGAGTAGGGGAGACCCAGTACTTC. Translated, it gives CASSQSYGLAGVGETQYF.